This T cell receptor beta chain was found in a study of T cell responses to AZD1222 COVID-19 vaccine. General observations from the study: The study found vaccine-associated CD4 TCRs spanning spike, dominant at 160-218 and 743-854. Donors skewed white British and female; clonal diversity was possibly underestimated.

Produced via immunoSEQ multiplex PCR; TCRdb's table is partial and in-frame only. This sample has approximately 140,000 clones, with under 95% found just once. This clone was detected only once. The antigen is not known. The source was peripheral blood, collected on day 0 of AZD1222 vaccination. The sequence was collected from an adult in good health.

CDR3 amino acids: CASSFGYGENTEAFF. CDR3 nucleotides: TGTGCCAGCAGCTTCGGTTACGGTGAGAACACTGAAGCTTTCTTT. The chain has TRBV7-8 and TRBJ1-1; D remains unclear. Germline values: CDR1 SGHVS, CDR2 FQNEAQ. There are 15 residues in the CDR3. Deletions cut 3 bases from V and 1 base from J, with 12 bases between.